The entry below gives a single T cell receptor (beta chain) sequence along with its context. Its antigen specificity is not known. No much larger clone is present one base from it, and per-base qualities are unavailable. The germline V gene encodes CDR1 SGHRS and CDR2 YFSETQ. V is cut by 2 bases and J by 3 bases, and the space between the germline ends is 11 bases. The CDR3, cysteine through phenylalanine, is 14 amino acids long. The retained sequence is limited to the CDR3, 42 bases, with the frame set at the first base. TCRbeta CDR3 regions were amplified from genomic DNA by means of the immunoSEQ Assay, a bias-controlled multiplex PCR. As for the authors' bioinformatics: Within the assay, amplification of reference gene primers was used to estimate how many nucleated cells each sample contained. Sequence reads were collapsed and filtered to measure the absolute abundance of every unique TCRbeta CDR3 rearrangement. For each sample, productive Simpson clonality was calculated as the square root of Simpson's diversity index across productive rearrangements. This is the immuneACCESS table as TCRdb keeps it, with only in-frame sequences that have V and J called. A part of the clones is gone; compared with another copy, unresolved V genes explain less than half, and the rest is unexplained. The V and J calls and the clone size are those of that table, but D and trimming were determined from the DNA. The sample table contains tens of thousands of clones; only one count was recorded for around 93% of them. 5.4% of the sample rests with the top ten.

The data were taken from a study of blood T cell repertoires in COVID-19 (dated by TCRdb to the early 2020s). For the study in its entirety: Samples covering the acute and convalescent phases of COVID-19 were provided by collaborators in the United States, Italy and Spain. Where available, HLA class I and class II types were taken from metadata supplied by the sample provider and were not determined by assay-based typing. Nearly every sample came with metadata listing a de-identified subject ID, COVID-19 status, age in years and sex. Samples were obtained from the ongoing ImmuneRACE study (first 160 participants) and from some 1,300 subjects provided by 6 global collaborators. The prospective study material was composed of cDNA or gDNA derived from T cells, B-cell-depleted T cells, or PBMCs. The dataset comprised deeply sampled blood TCRbeta repertoires from subjects exposed to, actively infected with, or recovered from COVID-19. A freely available public database, intended as a resource for researchers studying the immune response to SARS-CoV-2, is where the repertoires were released.

The collaborating institutions used their own protocols to collect whole blood in K2EDTA tubes. For TCRbeta analysis, collaborator samples were shipped as frozen whole blood, as isolated PBMCs, or as DNA extracted from either sample type. General findings and caveats noted by the study authors: Clinical and demographic metadata were provided uncurated, with the amount varying by source and participant.

The TCR sequence derives from a human donor in a cohort sampled during active COVID-19. Sequenced sample: peripheral blood. The chain uses TRBV5-1 and TRBJ2-5, and TRBD1 may be the D gene, going by 6 matching bases. The CDR3 in this case is CASSFSAGEETQYF. The nucleotide sequence reads TGCGCCAGCAGCTTCTCTGCAGGGGAAGAGACCCAGTACTTC.